The 13 T cell receptor beta chains given below trace back to one sample, sequenced in a study of cytomegalovirus exposure and HLA in healthy donors. The PCR ran on 60 Vbeta and 13 Jbeta primers. The table came from immunoSEQ multiplex PCR; TCRdb's copy has only in-frame clones and leaves some out. The sample holds about 120,000 clones; roughly 65% are singletons and the top ten take less than 12%. What was sequenced was PBMCs. These receptors were collected from a man in his forties or fifties in good health and CMV-seropositive.

The rearrangement links TRBV5-4 to TRBJ1-2; D remains ambiguous. The germline V and J ends were trimmed by 1 base and 1 base, with 14 bases remaining between them. The length of the CDR3 is 16 residues. From germline, CDR1 is SGHNT and CDR2 YYREEE (reference sequence). CDR3 coding DNA: TGTGCCAGCAGCTTGTTCGCCACAGAGTTTAACTATGGCTACACCTTC. This sequence encodes CASSLFATEFNYGYTF.

V and J are TRBV5-1 and TRBJ2-2; 12 bases map to TRBD2. The CDR3 extends over 16 amino acids. The germline CDR1 and CDR2 sequences are SGHRS and YFSETQ. After removal of 2 bases from V and 5 bases from J, the junction contained 4 bases not matched to a gene. CDR3 amino acids: CASSFGLAGITGELFF. CDR3 nucleotide sequence: TGCGCCAGCAGCTTCGGACTAGCGGGGATAACCGGGGAGCTGTTTTTT.

This clone has a single count. This rearrangement joins TRBV2 to TRBJ2-2, with D possibly being TRBD1 (6 bases). CDR1 is SNHLY, CDR2 FYNNEI, per germline. Deletions cut 6 bases from V and 9 bases from J, with 14 bases between. This CDR3 is 13 amino acids long. In DNA form, the CDR3 reads TGTGCCAGCAGATTTAACAGGGATAGGGAGCTGTTTTTT. Protein sequence: CASRFNRDRELFF.

Only a few counts were recorded for this clone. Other DNA sequences in the same sample also yield this CDR3. The gene calls are TRBV5-4 and TRBJ2-5, with TRBD2 matching over 7 bases. Germline loops: CDR1 SGHNT, CDR2 YYREEE (reference sequence). CDR3 length equals 15 residues. J lost 5 bases, V lost 1 base, and 8 bases had no gene match. The CDR3 spells CASSLTASGAETQYF. The CDR3 nucleotides are TGTGCCAGCAGCTTGACAGCCAGCGGGGCGGAGACCCAGTACTTC.

This clone was seen only a few times. This chain joins TRBV10-3 and TRBJ1-5; D uncertain. Germline loops: CDR1 ENHRY, CDR2 SYGVKD. CDR3 size: 15 residues. With 0 bases removed from V and 0 bases from J, the gap between germline ends came to 6 bases. The CDR3 region is CAISESSYSNQPQHF. The CDR3 nucleotides read TGTGCCATCAGTGAGTCTAGTTATAGCAATCAGCCCCAGCATTTT.

The chain links TRBV7-9 to TRBJ2-5, with D perhaps matching TRBD2 (6 bases). CDR1 and CDR2 (germline): SEHNR, FQNEAQ (reference sequence). The CDR3 loop spans 18 amino acids. Trimming removed 0 bases at V and 5 bases at J, with 22 bases between. The CDR3 DNA follows: TGTGCCAGCAGCTTAGCGGGAGGAGGGGATCTAGTCCAGGAGACCCAGTACTTC. Translating gives CASSLAGGGDLVQETQYF. Based on the CDR3 plus reference TRBV7-9 and TRBJ2-5, the full variable domain is DTGVSQNPRHKITKRGQNVTFRCDPISEHNRLYWYRQTLGQGPEFLTYFQNEAQLEKSRLLSDRFSAERPKGSFSTLEIQRTEQGDSAMYLCASSLAGGGDLVQETQYFGPGTRLLVL.

This chain uses TRBV9 with TRBJ1-1, with 7 bases identical to TRBD1. Germline loops: CDR1 SGDLS, CDR2 YYNGEE. The V segment lost 3 bases and the J segment 5 bases; nucleotides outside the gene matches: 7. This CDR3 is built from 14 residues. CDR3 bases: TGTGCCAGCAGCGCTAGGGGGCGAGGTACTGAAGCTTTCTTT. This codes for CASSARGRGTEAFF. Together with reference TRBV9 and TRBJ1-1, the CDR3 gives the full variable domain: DSGVTQTPKHLITATGQRVTLRCSPRSGDLSVYWYQQSLDQGLQFLIQYYNGEERAKGNILERFSAQQFPDLHSELNLSSLELGDSALYFCASSARGRGTEAFFGQGTRLTVV.

The V gene is TRBV11-2, the J gene TRBJ2-5; TRBD2 might be the D (5 bases). V lost 6 bases and J lost 5, with 19 bases in between. CDR1 is SGHAT and CDR2 is FQNNGV in the germline V gene. The CDR3 is 15 residues long. For the CDR3, the DNA is TGTGCCAGCAGAAGGTCCCCCCGGGAATGGGAGACCCAGTACTTC. Protein sequence: CASRRSPREWETQYF.

A few counts support this clone. V gene TRBV7-9 combines with J gene TRBJ1-5; 7 bases map to TRBD1. The CDR3 loop spans 13 amino acids. Looked up from germline, CDR1 is SEHNR and CDR2 is FQNEAQ (reference sequence). Trimming at V came to 3 bases and at J to 8 bases, leaving 4 bases not matched to a gene. The CDR3 nucleotides are TGTGCCAGCAGCTTTGTGGGGACAGAGCCCCAGCATTTT. The encoded protein is CASSFVGTEPQHF.

The chain joins TRBV10-2 to TRBJ2-1; D not certain. V was trimmed by 5 bases and J by 4 bases, leaving 3 bases between them. Germline V gives CDR1 WSHSY, CDR2 SAAADI. This CDR3 has 11 amino acids. DNA of the CDR3: TGCGCCAGCAGTCCTTACAATGAGCAGTTCTTC. Protein product: CASSPYNEQFF.

The chain joins TRBV9 to TRBJ1-2; 8 bases are a match to TRBD1. Germline V gene sequence: CDR1 SGDLS, CDR2 YYNGEE. V dropped 2 bases and J dropped 4; count of bases not matched to a gene: 4. This CDR3 has 14 residues. CDR3 nucleotides: TGTGCCAGCAGCGTCGACAGGGGTAGCTATGGCTACACCTTC. It yields the protein CASSVDRGSYGYTF.

The V and J genes are TRBV2 and TRBJ2-1, with TRBD2 matching over 7 bases. Germline lookup yields CDR1 SNHLY and CDR2 FYNNEI. The CDR3 loop spans 13 amino acids. Trimming removed 8 bases from V and 8 bases from J; junction bases left unmatched: 9. DNA for the CDR3: TGTGCCAGCGGGGGAGGGAATTCCGATGAGCAGTTCTTC. Translation: CASGGGNSDEQFF.

CDR3 amino acids: CASSFYRGDTQYF. CDR3 nucleotides: TGTGCCAGCAGCTTCTACAGGGGAGATACGCAGTATTTT. The chain links TRBV11-2 to TRBJ2-3, with 7 bases aligning to TRBD1. Per the germline V gene, CDR1 is SGHAT and CDR2 is FQNNGV. The CDR3 is made up of 13 amino acids. The V gene end was trimmed by 3 bases and the J gene end by 5 bases; junction bases not matched to a gene: 2. Full variable domain (rest looked up from reference TRBV11-2 and TRBJ2-3): EAGVAQSPRYKIIEKRQSVAFWCNPISGHATLYWYQQILGQGPKLLIQFQNNGVVDDSQLPKDRFSAERLKGVDSTLKIQPAKLEDSAVYLCASSFYRGDTQYFGPGTRLTVL.